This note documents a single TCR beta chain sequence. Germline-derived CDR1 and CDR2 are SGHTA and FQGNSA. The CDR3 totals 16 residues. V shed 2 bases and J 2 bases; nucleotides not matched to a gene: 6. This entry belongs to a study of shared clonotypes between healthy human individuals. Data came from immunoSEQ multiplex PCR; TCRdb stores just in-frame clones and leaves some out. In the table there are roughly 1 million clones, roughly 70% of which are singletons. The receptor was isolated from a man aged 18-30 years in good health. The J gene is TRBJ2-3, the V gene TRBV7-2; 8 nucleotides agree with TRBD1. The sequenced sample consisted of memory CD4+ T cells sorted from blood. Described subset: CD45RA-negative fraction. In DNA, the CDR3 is TGTGCCAGCAGCTTAAGGGGGACAGGAGTCACAGATACGCAGTATTTT. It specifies CASSLRGTGVTDTQYF.